The TCR beta chain described here comes from a study of OX40 agonist ivuxolimab in advanced cancers. Study details: Two patients with cutaneous melanoma and one with hepatocellular carcinoma, three in total, showed partial responses.

Sequencing was performed with immunoSEQ multiplex PCR; in TCRdb, only in-frame clones are kept and a portion is missing. The repertoire has tens of thousands of clones, 85% to 95% of them found once; the top ten carry about 2.6%. Trimming pared 0 bases from V and 3 bases from J, leaving 7 bases between. From germline, CDR1 is SGHRS and CDR2 YFSETQ. The CDR3 is 13 amino acids. Blood specimens came from baseline, cycle 4 day 1, and cycle 7 day 1. The sequence came from an adult with an advanced solid tumor such as melanoma, head and neck, liver or kidney cancer. The chain employs TRBV5-1 and TRBJ2-7; D remains unclear. The specimen was CD4+ or CD8+ T cells sorted from blood, collected in a trial of the OX40 agonist ivuxolimab. The DNA for the CDR3 is TGCGCCAGCAGCTTGGAGGTGGACTACGAGCAGTACTTC. It translates to CASSLEVDYEQYF.